Sequencing of this T cell receptor beta chain was carried out in a study of technical replicates of blood from a handful of donors. Germline values: CDR1 SGHTA, CDR2 FQGTGA. The CDR3 spans 15 residues. Trimming pared 6 bases from V and 0 bases from J, leaving 11 bases between. The repertoire was sequenced with immunoSEQ multiplex PCR; TCRdb's copy has only in-frame clones and lacks some. The sample has tens of thousands of clones; just under 95% are singletons. The sequenced sample was T cells isolated from PBMCs. This sequence was found in a human donor in good health. The gene calls are TRBV7-3 and TRBJ2-2; D is unclear. CDR3 sequence: CASRSGTTNTGELFF. For the CDR3, the DNA is TGTGCCAGCAGATCAGGAACCACGAACACCGGGGAGCTGTTTTTT.